Following are 21 T cell receptor beta chains from one sample sequenced in a study of T cell repertoires in ileal Crohn's disease. Sequencing was performed with immunoSEQ multiplex PCR; in TCRdb, only in-frame clones are kept and a portion is missing. The table lists around 11,000 clones, around 90% of them singletons, with more than 8% in the top ten. Specified time point: inflamed ileum from the surgical specimen. Material for sequencing was ileal tissue. The receptors were sampled from an adult with Crohn's disease.

The chain is built from TRBV28 and TRBJ2-1; tentatively, D is TRBD2 (6 bases). V was pared by 6 bases and J by 4 bases, with 13 bases between. CDR3 length: 14 amino acids. CDR1 and CDR2 (germline): MDHEN, SYDVKM. In DNA, the CDR3 is TGTGCCAGCAGGGGGAGGAGGGATTACAATGAGCAGTTCTTC. It encodes CASRGRRDYNEQFF.

The rearrangement links TRBV6-1 to TRBJ2-5, with 8 bases that match TRBD1. This CDR3 spans 17 amino acids. Losses at the gene ends were 0 bases for V and 4 bases for J; bases not matched to a gene: 10. Germline V CDR1 and CDR2: MNHNS, SASEGT. The DNA of the CDR3 is TGTGCCAGCAGTGAAGCATCATTCAGGGGGCGAGGAGAGACCCAGTACTTC. This codes for CASSEASFRGRGETQYF.

V gene TRBV19 combines with J gene TRBJ1-2, with D possibly being TRBD1 (6 bases). Trimming cost V 3 bases and J 5 bases, with 16 bases left between them. The CDR3 has 15 amino acids. CDR1 LNHDA and CDR2 SQIVND come from the germline V gene (reference sequence). CDR3 in DNA: TGTGCCAGTAGTATTTGGTTGGGGGACATTTATGGCTACACCTTC. It specifies CASSIWLGDIYGYTF.

CDR3 in DNA: TGTGCCAGCAGCTTCGAAAACACCATATATTTT. Amino acids: CASSFENTIYF. V and J are TRBV6-6 and TRBJ1-3; no clear D gene. Looked up from germline, CDR1 is MNHNY and CDR2 is SVGAGI (reference sequence). Trimming pared 6 bases from V and 6 bases from J, leaving 6 bases between. This CDR3 spans 11 amino acids.

This sequence joins TRBV6-1 and TRBJ1-1; TRBD1 matches at 9 bases. Trimming took 5 bases from V and 3 from J; bases not matched to a gene: 4. This CDR3 is built from 14 residues. Germline assignment: CDR1 MNHNS and CDR2 SASEGT. CDR3 sequence reads: CASSFTGGHTEAFF. For the CDR3, the DNA is TGTGCCAGCAGTTTTACAGGGGGCCACACTGAAGCTTTCTTT.

For this clone: Distinct nucleotide sequences in the sample also encode this CDR3. The chain uses TRBV29-1 and TRBJ1-2; 10 bases are a match to TRBD1. This CDR3 is built from 16 residues. V lost 1 base and J lost 8; bases outside the gene matches: 13. CDR1 is SQVTM and CDR2 is ANQGSEA in the germline V gene. The chain's CDR3 is CSVEGGGTGVAEGYTF. CDR3 bases: TGCAGCGTTGAAGGTGGGGGGACAGGGGTGGCGGAAGGCTACACCTTC.

This clone was seen a handful of times. The chain has TRBV5-6 and TRBJ2-4, with 7 bases identical to TRBD1. Losses at the gene ends were 1 base for V and 3 bases for J; bases not matched to a gene: 7. In germline, CDR1 is SGHDT, CDR2 YYEEEE. CDR3 length: 16 amino acids. CDR3 nucleotides: TGTGCCAGCAGCTTGACAGTGACAGGGAACAAAAACATTCAGTACTTC. It translates to CASSLTVTGNKNIQYF. The variable domain in full, with the rest retrieved from reference TRBV5-6 and TRBJ2-4, is DAGVTQSPTHLIKTRGQQVTLRCSPKSGHDTVSWYQQALGQGPQFIFQYYEEEERQRGNFPDRFSGHQFPNYSSELNVNALLLGDSALYLCASSLTVTGNKNIQYFGAGTRLSVL.

The chain employs TRBV29-1 and TRBJ1-1; D is ambiguous. Deletions cut 4 bases from V and 1 base from J, with 4 bases between. CDR3 size: 11 residues. The V gene's germline CDR1 is SQVTM and CDR2 ANQGSEA. CDR3 nucleotide sequence: TGCAGCGTTGGGCCGAACACTGAAGCTTTCTTT. Its protein is CSVGPNTEAFF.

The chain has TRBV7-8 and TRBJ1-1; D perhaps matches TRBD1 (5 bases). Germline lookup yields CDR1 SGHVS and CDR2 FQNEAQ. V lost 6 bases, J lost 1 base, and 12 bases lay in between. The CDR3 has 14 residues. The chain's CDR3 is CASRKTVPNTEAFF. CDR3 sequence (DNA): TGTGCCAGCAGAAAGACAGTCCCGAACACTGAAGCTTTCTTT.

The chain uses TRBV6-5 and TRBJ2-2; D remains unclear. The germline gives CDR1 MNHEY, CDR2 SVGAGI. The CDR3 spans 13 residues. Trimming left V 5 bases short and J 4 bases short, with 8 bases between. CDR3 sequence: CASSIALTGELFF. Written as DNA, the CDR3 is TGTGCCAGCAGTATAGCTCTCACCGGGGAGCTGTTTTTT.

In this sample, this clone turned up a few times. The V call is TRBV29-1, the J call TRBJ2-3; D perhaps matches TRBD1 (6 bases). This CDR3 contains 13 residues. Trimming pared 2 bases from V and 3 bases from J, leaving 9 bases between. The germline gives CDR1 SQVTM, CDR2 ANQGSEA. As DNA, the CDR3 is TGCAGCGTTGAACAGGGGCGTACAGATACGCAGTATTTT. Protein: CSVEQGRTDTQYF.

The chain uses TRBV10-2 and TRBJ2-6, with TRBD2 as a possible D gene (5 bases). Looked up from germline, CDR1 is WSHSY and CDR2 is SAAADI. Trimming left V 8 bases short and J 0 bases short, with 14 bases between. The CDR3 covers 16 residues. The CDR3 DNA sequence: TGCGCCAGCCTGTACGGGGTTCACTCTGGGGCCAACGTCCTGACTTTC. Protein sequence: CASLYGVHSGANVLTF.

This clone was seen a single time. The chain combines TRBV2 with TRBJ2-5; a possible D gene is TRBD1 (6 bases). The length of the CDR3 is 15 residues. Germline V CDR1 and CDR2: SNHLY, FYNNEI. V was pared by 1 base and J by 4 bases, with 13 bases between. Here the CDR3 DNA reads TGTGCCAGCAGTGAAGGGGGGCAGGGGATAGAGACCCAGTACTTC. Encoded protein: CASSEGGQGIETQYF. The full variable domain, in which reference TRBV2 and TRBJ2-5 provide the parts outside the CDR3, is EPEVTQTPSHQVTQMGQEVILRCVPISNHLYFYWYRQILGQKVEFLVSFYNNEISEKSEIFDDQFSVERPDGSNFTLKIRSTKLEDSAMYFCASSEGGQGIETQYFGPGTRLLVL.

V and J are TRBV11-2 and TRBJ2-2, with D possibly matching TRBD1 (6 bases). The CDR3 totals 15 residues. Germline V CDR1 and CDR2: SGHAT, FQNNGV. Deletions cut 7 bases from V and 4 bases from J, with 16 bases between. The CDR3 protein is CASIMAGVLTGELFF. CDR3 bases: TGTGCCAGCATAATGGCAGGGGTACTCACCGGGGAGCTGTTTTTT.

The chain is built from TRBV10-3 and TRBJ2-6; D not resolved. Germline CDR1 and CDR2: ENHRY and SYGVKD. V lost 3 bases to trimming and J lost 6 bases, with 3 bases between them. The CDR3 has 12 amino acids. The CDR3, as DNA: TGTGCCATCAGTGACGAGGCCAACGTCCTGACTTTC. Residues: CAISDEANVLTF.

The chain recombines TRBV9 with TRBJ2-7; the D is unclear. The CDR3 has 14 amino acids. The V end lost 3 bases, the J end lost 0 bases, and 10 bases lay between the germline ends. The germline V gene has CDR1 SGDLS and CDR2 YYNGEE. The CDR3 nucleotides read TGTGCCAGCAGCGCGTCCAGGCACTCCTACGAGCAGTACTTC. It codes for CASSASRHSYEQYF.

This chain links TRBV7-9 with TRBJ2-5, with 7 positions matching TRBD1. V lost 5 bases and J lost 5; bases outside the gene matches: 8. The length of the CDR3 is 14 residues. Germline V gives CDR1 SEHNR, CDR2 FQNEAQ (reference sequence). This CDR3 reads CASSLQGKRETQYF. CDR3 coding DNA: TGTGCCAGCAGCCTACAGGGGAAGAGGGAGACCCAGTACTTC.

The chain recombines TRBV5-1 with TRBJ2-1, with D perhaps TRBD2 (6 bases). The germline CDR1 and CDR2 sequences are SGHRS and YFSETQ. The CDR3 runs 15 residues. Trimming cost V 0 bases and J 12 bases, with 19 bases left between them. CDR3 amino acids: CASSLELALVPGQFF. DNA of the CDR3: TGCGCCAGCAGCTTGGAACTAGCATTAGTACCGGGGCAGTTCTTC.

V and J are TRBV21-1 and TRBJ1-1. TRBV21-1 is tagged as a pseudogene. The CDR3 runs 15 residues. The CDR3 DNA reads TGTGCCGGCCAGGTGGCCAGGACCCTGAACACTGAAGCTTTCTTT. Amino acid sequence: CAGQVARTLNTEAFF.

The V call is TRBV29-1, the J call TRBJ2-1, with D perhaps TRBD2 (6 bases). CDR1 and CDR2 (germline): SQVTM, ANQGSEA. This CDR3 is 12 amino acids long. V gave up 7 bases and J gave up 8 bases, with 15 bases separating them. The chain's CDR3 is CSDQKGLDEQFF. CDR3 nucleotides: TGCAGCGACCAAAAGGGACTGGATGAGCAGTTCTTC.

The V gene is TRBV9, the J gene TRBJ2-7; the match to TRBD2 covers 7 bases. Germline values: CDR1 SGDLS, CDR2 YYNGEE. This CDR3 region has 13 residues. The junction had 3 bases not matched to a gene; V was cut back by 5 bases and J by 1 base. CDR3: CASSGGRSYEQYF. The CDR3 DNA sequence: TGTGCCAGCAGTGGCGGGAGATCCTACGAGCAGTACTTC. Combining the CDR3 with reference TRBV9 and TRBJ2-7 gives the whole variable domain DSGVTQTPKHLITATGQRVTLRCSPRSGDLSVYWYQQSLDQGLQFLIQYYNGEERAKGNILERFSAQQFPDLHSELNLSSLELGDSALYFCASSGGRSYEQYFGPGTRLTVT.